These 13 T cell receptor beta chains share one sample of origin, sequenced in a study of CD8+CD57+ T cells in acquired aplastic anemia. CDR3 and TCR beta VDJ profiling relied on genomic DNA as the template. In TCRdb, the reads were re-called with MiXCR into one record per CDR3 protein. The sample contains more than 150,000 distinct CDR3 sequences, 35% to 50% of which appear only once. Source material: sorted CD4+, CD8+, or CD8+CD57+ T cells (not recorded which) from PBMCs. These receptors all come from a human donor in good health.

This clonotype was seen more than once but under ten times. V gene TRBV10-3 combines with J gene TRBJ1-3; 10 positions agree with TRBD1. With V trimmed by 5 bases and J by 3 bases, 13 bases remained unmatched. The germline V gene has CDR1 ENHRY and CDR2 SYGVKD. The CDR3 runs 18 residues. The CDR3 protein is CAISPGQGLKTDGNTIYF. DNA for the CDR3: TGTGCCATCAGTCCGGGACAGGGGCTGAAAACGGATGGAAACACCATATATTTT.

This clonotype occurred many times. V and J are TRBV4-3 and TRBJ1-1; tentatively, D is TRBD1 (6 bases). CDR3 length: 16 residues. The V gene lost 3 bases and the J gene lost 5 bases, with 19 bases spanning the gap. CDR1 and CDR2 (germline): LGHNA, YSLEER. The chain's CDR3 is CASSQAMTGGITEAFF. CDR3 nucleotides: TGCGCCAGCAGCCAGGCAATGACAGGTGGTATTACTGAAGCTTTCTTT.

This clonotype was counted ten times or more. The rearrangement links TRBV10-3 to TRBJ2-7; possibly TRBD1 for D (6 bases). V was clipped by 3 bases and J by 0 bases, with 12 bases between them. Germline lookup yields CDR1 ENHRY and CDR2 SYGVKD. The CDR3 is 15 amino acids. DNA of the CDR3: TGTGCCATCAGTGATTCGGGACAACCCTCCTACGAGCAGTACTTC. Amino acids: CAISDSGQPSYEQYF.

At least ten counts were recorded for this clonotype. J is TRBJ2-3 and V is TRBV19; the D is unclear. Germline V gene sequence: CDR1 LNHDA, CDR2 SQIVND (reference sequence). CDR3 length equals 15 residues. V lost 5 bases to trimming and J lost 4 bases, with 16 bases between them. The chain's CDR3 is CASSVRALTADTQYF. CDR3 sequence (DNA): TGTGCCAGTAGTGTTAGGGCTCTAACTGCAGATACGCAGTATTTT.

The table lists this clonotype with many counts. V is TRBV5-1 and J is TRBJ2-5; D may be TRBD1 (5 bases). The V and J ends lost 4 bases and 5 bases respectively, with 18 bases between them. This CDR3 is built from 15 residues. Germline V CDR1 and CDR2: SGHRS, YFSETQ. The CDR3 sequence: CASSGGALVQETQYF. CDR3 nucleotide sequence: TGCGCCAGCAGCGGTGGGGCCCTGGTCCAGGAGACCCAGTACTTC.

This clonotype has a count of ten or more. The chain links TRBV20-1 to TRBJ2-1, with 16 bases identical to TRBD2. The CDR3 contains 15 residues. The V gene's germline CDR1 is DFQATT and CDR2 SNEGSKA (reference sequence). Unmatched junction bases numbered 8, after V lost 8 bases and J lost 7 bases. As DNA, the CDR3 is TGCAGTTACTCCGGGACTAGCGGGGGGGGGAATGAGCAGTTCTTC. It yields the protein CSYSGTSGGGNEQFF.

This clonotype was recorded at least ten times. The chain employs TRBV19 and TRBJ1-5; no reliable D call. This CDR3 contains 12 residues. The V end was cut by 3 bases, the J end by 4 bases, with 4 bases between. Germline V lookup: CDR1 LNHDA, CDR2 SQIVND (reference sequence). The DNA for the CDR3 is TGTGCCAGTAGTATTGTTAATCAGCCCCAGCATTTT. This translates into CASSIVNQPQHF.

Ten or more counts support this clonotype. J is TRBJ2-5 and V is TRBV29-1, with 10 bases that match TRBD1. Germline loops: CDR1 SQVTM, CDR2 ANQGSEA. This CDR3 has 18 residues. The V and J ends lost 4 bases and 5 bases, in that order; junction bases with no gene match: 19. The CDR3 nucleotides read TGCAGCGTTGCCTCCTTGCGAAGACAGGGGGCAATCGGGGAGACCCAGTACTTC. Residues: CSVASLRRQGAIGETQYF.

This clonotype has ten or more counts. The chain employs TRBV29-1 and TRBJ2-5; D is tentatively TRBD1 or TRBD2 (5 bases each). V dropped 6 bases and J dropped 2 bases, with 13 bases sitting between them. The CDR3 has 13 amino acids. CDR1 and CDR2 from the germline V gene are SQVTM and ANQGSEA. The CDR3 DNA reads as TGCAGCGTGGGGCGGGCAGTTCAAGAGACCCAGTACTTC. It translates to CSVGRAVQETQYF.

The V call is TRBV20-1, the J call TRBJ2-7, with 9 bases aligning to TRBD1. Germline V gene data show CDR1 as DFQATT and CDR2 as SNEGSKA (reference sequence). This CDR3 has 16 amino acids. J gave up 3 bases and V 6 bases, and 15 bases lay outside the gene matches. CDR3 sequence: CSASRYGTGPNYEQYF. The DNA for the CDR3 is TGCAGTGCCAGCAGATACGGGACAGGGCCAAACTACGAGCAGTACTTC.

The CDR3 DNA reads TGTGCCAGTAGAGATGTCAACAGGGCGATGGATCAGCCCCAGCATTTT. This translates into CASRDVNRAMDQPQHF. The rearrangement links TRBV19 to TRBJ1-5; maybe TRBD1 (6 bases). V lost 6 bases, J lost 5 bases, and 20 bases lay in between. The CDR3 extends over 16 amino acids. The germline V gene has CDR1 LNHDA and CDR2 SQIVND (reference sequence).

The gene calls are TRBV20-1 and TRBJ2-3, with 9 bases fitting TRBD2. Trimming cost V 4 bases and J 3 bases; bases outside gene matches: 8. This CDR3 is built from 15 residues. Germline V gene sequence: CDR1 DFQATT, CDR2 SNEGSKA (reference sequence). The chain's CDR3 is CSATPGREGTDTQYF. The CDR3 DNA reads TGCAGTGCTACCCCGGGGCGGGAGGGGACAGATACGCAGTATTTT.

This clonotype has just a few counts. This chain joins TRBV24-1 and TRBJ1-1; no definite D call. Germline CDR1 KGHDR, CDR2 SFDVKD. This CDR3 is built from 11 residues. V was cut by 9 bases and J by 4 bases, with 8 bases left in between. CDR3 sequence (DNA): TGTGCCACCTCTCAAGGCACTGAAGCTTTCTTT. Protein sequence: CATSQGTEAFF.